These 2 T cell receptor beta chains were all obtained from the same sample, sequenced in a study of shared clonotypes between healthy human individuals. CD8 cells classed as naive were CD45RO-negative and positively selected for CCR7, excluding terminally differentiated effector memory CD45RA+ cells. TCRdb's copy holds only in-frame clones and misses some; the assay was immunoSEQ multiplex PCR. This sample has approximately 840,000 clones, with 96% found just once. Sequenced input: naive CD8+ T cells sorted from blood. The receptors originated from a man aged 25-40 years in good health.

The chain carries TRBV5-1 and TRBJ2-1; D may correspond to TRBD1 or TRBD2 (7 bases each). This CDR3 is 15 amino acids long. Germline assignment: CDR1 SGHRS and CDR2 YFSETQ. Trimming pared 1 base from V and 8 bases from J, leaving 16 bases between. CDR3 nucleotides: TGCGCCAGCAGCTTGTCCCCGGCAGGGGGGGATGAGCAGTTCTTC. The encoded protein is CASSLSPAGGDEQFF.

The chain carries TRBV19 and TRBJ1-2; no clear D gene. The ends were cut back, 11 bases at V and 8 bases at J, with 9 bases in the middle. Germline V lookup: CDR1 LNHDA, CDR2 SQIVND (reference sequence). The CDR3 consists of 9 residues. CDR3 DNA: TGTGCCTTTATGGAAGGCTACACCTTC. Its translation: CAFMEGYTF.